The subject of this entry is one T cell receptor beta chain. Authors' analysis steps: Reference gene primer amplification gave nucleated cell count estimates. Assay used: immunoSEQ multiplex PCR; TCRdb lists only in-frame clones, some missing. That table furnishes V, J and clone size, whereas the DNA furnished D and trimming. The sample gives about 150,000 clones, around 87% of which show up once; 2% to 2.5% is in the top ten. These data belong to a study of blood T cell repertoires in COVID-19. Background on the study: Spain, Italy and the United States supplied samples that represented acute and convalescent COVID-19. Nucleic acid was either cDNA or gDNA, and it came from T cells, B-cell-depleted T cells, or PBMCs.

CDR1 SGHTA and CDR2 FQGNSA come from the germline V gene. Trimming took off 5 bases at V and 10 bases at J, with 12 bases between the two ends. This CDR3 spans 12 amino acids. The origin of this receptor is a middle-aged man with active COVID-19. The specimen sequenced was peripheral blood. This chain links TRBV7-2 with TRBJ2-1; D is uncertain. The CDR3 coding sequence is TGTGCCAGCAGCCCCGAGGCAGTCGAGCAGTTCTTC. Protein sequence: CASSPEAVEQFF. The complete variable domain, with remaining parts taken from reference TRBV7-2 and TRBJ2-1, reads GAGVSQSPSNKVTEKGKDVELRCDPISGHTALYWYRQSLGQGLEFLIYFQGNSAPDKSGLPSDRFSAERTGGSVSTLTIQRTQQEDSAVYLCASSPEAVEQFFGPGTRLTVL.